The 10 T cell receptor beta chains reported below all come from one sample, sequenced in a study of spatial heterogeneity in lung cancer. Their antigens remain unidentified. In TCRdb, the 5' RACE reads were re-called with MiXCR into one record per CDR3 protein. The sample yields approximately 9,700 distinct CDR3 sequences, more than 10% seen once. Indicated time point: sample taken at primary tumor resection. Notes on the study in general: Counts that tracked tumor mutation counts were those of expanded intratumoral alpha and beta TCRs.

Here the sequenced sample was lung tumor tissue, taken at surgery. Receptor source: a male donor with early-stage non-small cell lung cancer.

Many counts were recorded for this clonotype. In nucleotides, the CDR3 is TGTGCCAGCAGCAAAAAAAAAGCCCATTACGAGCAGTACTTC. Amino acids: CASSKKKAHYEQYF. The genes are TRBV21-1 and TRBJ2-7. TRBV21-1 is a documented pseudogene. The length of the CDR3 is 14 residues.

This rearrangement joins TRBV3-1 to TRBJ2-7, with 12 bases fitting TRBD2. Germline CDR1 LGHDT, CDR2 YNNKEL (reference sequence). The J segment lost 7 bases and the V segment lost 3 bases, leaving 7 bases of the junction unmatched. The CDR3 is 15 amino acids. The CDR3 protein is CASSHRLAGEGEQYF. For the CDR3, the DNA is TGTGCCAGCAGCCATCGACTAGCGGGAGAGGGAGAGCAGTACTTC.

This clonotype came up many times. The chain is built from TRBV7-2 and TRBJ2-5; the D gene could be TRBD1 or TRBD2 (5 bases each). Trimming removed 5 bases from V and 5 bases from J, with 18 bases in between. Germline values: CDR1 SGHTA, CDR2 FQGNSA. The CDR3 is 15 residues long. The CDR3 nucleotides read TGTGCCAGCAGCATAAGGCCCATAGGGGACGAGACCCAGTACTTC. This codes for CASSIRPIGDETQYF.

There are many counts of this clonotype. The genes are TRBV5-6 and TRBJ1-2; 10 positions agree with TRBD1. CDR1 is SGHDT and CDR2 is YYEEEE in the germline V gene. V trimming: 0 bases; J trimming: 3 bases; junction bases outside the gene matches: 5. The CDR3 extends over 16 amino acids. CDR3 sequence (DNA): TGTGCCAGCAGCTTGGTTGGGACAGGGGACGACTATGGCTACACCTTC. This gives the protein CASSLVGTGDDYGYTF.

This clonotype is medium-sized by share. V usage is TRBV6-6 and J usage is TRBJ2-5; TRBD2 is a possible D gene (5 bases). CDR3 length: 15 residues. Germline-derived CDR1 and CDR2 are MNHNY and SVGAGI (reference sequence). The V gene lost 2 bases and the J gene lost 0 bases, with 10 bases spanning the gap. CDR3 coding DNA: TGTGCCAGCAGTTACCAAAGAGGGAACCAAGAGACCCAGTACTTC. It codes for CASSYQRGNQETQYF.

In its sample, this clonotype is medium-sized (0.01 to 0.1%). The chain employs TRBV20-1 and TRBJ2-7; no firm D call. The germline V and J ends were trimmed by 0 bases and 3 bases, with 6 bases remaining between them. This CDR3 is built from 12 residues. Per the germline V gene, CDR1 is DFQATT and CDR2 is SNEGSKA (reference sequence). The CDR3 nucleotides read TGCAGTGCTAGAGATCGGTTCTACGAGCAGTACTTC. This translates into CSARDRFYEQYF.

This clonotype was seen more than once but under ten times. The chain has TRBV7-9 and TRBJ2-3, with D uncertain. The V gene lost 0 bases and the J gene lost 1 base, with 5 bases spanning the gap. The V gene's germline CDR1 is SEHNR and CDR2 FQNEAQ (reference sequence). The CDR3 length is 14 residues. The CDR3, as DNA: TGTGCCAGCAGCTTAGCTCCAGGCACAGATACGCAGTATTTT. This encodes CASSLAPGTDTQYF.

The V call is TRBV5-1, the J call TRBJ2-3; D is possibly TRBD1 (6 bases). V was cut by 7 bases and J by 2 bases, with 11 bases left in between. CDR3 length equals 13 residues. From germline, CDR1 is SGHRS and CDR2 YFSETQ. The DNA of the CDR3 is TGCGCCAGCGGGGGCAGGATCACAGATACGCAGTATTTT. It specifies CASGGRITDTQYF.

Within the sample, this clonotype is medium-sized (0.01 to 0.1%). CDR3 sequence: CAHSATGNQPQHF. The CDR3 coding sequence is TGTGCCCATTCCGCTACGGGCAATCAGCCCCAGCATTTT. The chain recombines TRBV6-1 with TRBJ1-5, with D unresolved. Trimming stripped 11 bases from V and 2 bases from J, with 13 bases between. Germline CDR1 and CDR2: MNHNS and SASEGT. The CDR3 is made up of 13 amino acids.

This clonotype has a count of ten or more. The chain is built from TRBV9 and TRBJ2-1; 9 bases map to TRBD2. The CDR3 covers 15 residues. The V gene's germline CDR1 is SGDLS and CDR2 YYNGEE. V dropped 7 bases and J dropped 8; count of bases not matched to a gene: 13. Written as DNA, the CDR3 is TGTGCCAGCCAAAGTGGAGGCGGGAGGGTAGATGAGCAGTTCTTC. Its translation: CASQSGGGRVDEQFF.